This TCR beta chain is drawn from a study of OX40 agonist ivuxolimab in advanced cancers. Across the study: The study gave patients intravenous ivuxolimab at 0.01 to 10 mg/kg every 2 weeks.

Autoimmune disease history or systemic immunosuppression meant exclusion. The protocol was immunoSEQ multiplex PCR, while the TCRdb copy is restricted to in-frame clones and leaves out a portion. The sample records 50,000 to 60,000 clones, around 83% being singletons. Regarding the study as a whole: At 0.1 to 3.0 mg/kg, clonal expansion of CD4+ and CD8+ blood T cells had occurred by week 6.

The CDR3 sequence is 15 residues long. V dropped 4 bases and J dropped 3 bases, with 12 bases sitting between them. Germline lookup yields CDR1 SGHVS and CDR2 FNYEAQ. Concerning this clone: Antigen specificity is unknown.

The gene calls are TRBV7-6 and TRBJ2-2; possible D gene TRBD2, 5 bases. The input for sequencing was CD4+ or CD8+ T cells sorted from blood, taken in a trial of the OX40 agonist ivuxolimab. This clonotype was obtained from an adult with an advanced solid tumor such as melanoma, head and neck, liver or kidney cancer. CDR3 nucleotides: TGTGCCAGCAGCTGCGAGGAGCGGTACACCGGGGAGCTGTTTTTT. The encoded protein is CASSCEERYTGELFF.